The 20 T cell receptor beta chains reported below all come from one sample, sequenced in a study of T cells in Graves' hyperthyroidism and ophthalmopathy. Amplified TCR beta CDR3 regions came from RNA transcripts. An initial round of RT-PCR targeting the TCR CDR3 relied on the HTBI primer set. Each CDR3 protein gets one entry after TCRdb re-called the multiplex PCR reads with MiXCR. The table lists hundreds of thousands of distinct CDR3 sequences, approximately 40% of them singletons. Sequencing was carried out using blood. The source of these receptors is a young man with Graves' hyperthyroidism.

Many counts were recorded for this clonotype. The rearrangement joins TRBV15 to TRBJ2-5; D not certain. This CDR3 contains 14 residues. CDR1 is LNHNV, CDR2 YYDKDF, per germline (reference sequence). V was pared by 5 bases and J by 1 base, with 11 bases between. The DNA for the CDR3 is TGTGCCACCAGCGTCGAGCCAGTCCAAGAGACCCAGTACTTC. Translation gives CATSVEPVQETQYF.

V usage is TRBV20-1 and J usage is TRBJ2-7, with 8 bases aligning to TRBD2. Trimming at V came to 7 bases and at J to 2 bases, leaving 7 bases not matched to a gene. The CDR3 consists of 13 residues. CDR1 DFQATT and CDR2 SNEGSKA come from the germline V gene (reference sequence). CDR3 protein: CSVSGTSTYEQYF. The CDR3 DNA reads TGCAGTGTATCCGGGACTAGTACCTACGAGCAGTACTTC.

There are a few counts of this clonotype. The rearrangement links TRBV19 to TRBJ1-5; a possible D gene is TRBD1 (6 bases). The CDR3 consists of 16 residues. Germline-derived CDR1 and CDR2 are LNHDA and SQIVND (reference sequence). V lost 5 bases and J 7 bases, leaving 21 bases between the germline ends. The CDR3 here is CASSPLGAGAGQPQHF. The CDR3, as DNA: TGTGCCAGTAGTCCGCTTGGTGCGGGGGCAGGGCAGCCCCAGCATTTT.

This clonotype was counted a few times. The chain joins TRBV29-1 to TRBJ1-1, with 8 bases fitting TRBD1. V lost 7 bases, J lost 5 bases, and 12 bases stayed unmatched. Germline CDR1 reads SQVTM; CDR2 reads ANQGSEA. This CDR3 contains 14 residues. The DNA of the CDR3 is TGCAGCGCCCTTGACAGGGGAGATGGGACTGAAGCTTTCTTT. It is translated as CSALDRGDGTEAFF. Full variable domain (missing parts from reference TRBV29-1 and TRBJ1-1): SAVISQKPSRDICQRGTSLTIQCQVDSQVTMMFWYRQQPGQSLTLIATANQGSEATYESGFVIDKFPISRPNLTFSTLTVSNMSPEDSSIYLCSALDRGDGTEAFFGQGTRLTVV.

The chain carries TRBV10-3 and TRBJ2-6; D is possibly TRBD1 or TRBD2 (5 bases each). Germline loops: CDR1 ENHRY, CDR2 SYGVKD. Trimming left V 6 bases short and J 2 bases short, with 11 bases between. The CDR3 is 15 amino acids. Here the CDR3 DNA reads TGTGCCATCAGCGGGACGAGGGCTGGGGCCAACGTCCTGACTTTC. As protein: CAISGTRAGANVLTF.

The chain joins TRBV15 to TRBJ2-3; TRBD2 agrees at 10 bases. Germline V gene sequence: CDR1 LNHNV, CDR2 YYDKDF (reference sequence). J was trimmed by 2 bases and V by 1 base; bases with no gene match: 6. There are 17 residues in the CDR3. Here the CDR3 reads CATSRAGLAEITDTQYF. DNA of the CDR3: TGTGCCACCAGCAGAGCTGGACTAGCGGAGATCACAGATACGCAGTATTTT.

As concerns this clonotype: Given a much more abundant clone one base away, this may be a read error. The chain carries TRBV7-7 and TRBJ2-5; 10 bases fit TRBD2. Germline CDR1 is SSHAT and CDR2 is FNYEAQ (reference sequence). This CDR3 is built from 15 residues. The CDR3 protein is CASSGSGGGQETQYF. The CDR3 nucleotides read TGTGCTAGCTCGGGCAGCGGGGGGGGTCAAGAGACCCAGTACTTC.

This clonotype was seen repeatedly, ten times or more. This rearrangement joins TRBV20-1 to TRBJ2-2; D unresolved. CDR3 length: 12 amino acids. Between the trimmed V and J ends, which lost 6 bases and 5 bases, there was a span of 10 bases. CDR1 DFQATT and CDR2 SNEGSKA come from the germline V gene (reference sequence). The CDR3 DNA reads TGCAGTGCCAGCGAGCGTACCGGGGAGCTGTTTTTT. It translates to CSASERTGELFF.

The chain combines TRBV6-1 with TRBJ2-7; 7 nucleotides line up with TRBD2. The junction had 4 bases not matched to a gene; V was cut back by 8 bases and J by 0 bases. This CDR3 comprises 13 residues. The germline V gene encodes CDR1 MNHNS and CDR2 SASEGT. The CDR3 loop is CASRRTSSYEQYF. For the CDR3, the DNA is TGTGCCAGCCGTCGGACTAGCTCCTACGAGCAGTACTTC.

The chain combines TRBV5-1 with TRBJ2-2; 7 bases are shared with TRBD1. This CDR3 has 17 residues. Germline V gene sequence: CDR1 SGHRS, CDR2 YFSETQ. Trimming took 4 bases from V and 5 from J; bases not matched to a gene: 14. The CDR3 DNA reads as TGCGCCAGCAGCCCCACGGTGGTAGGGGGCGGGACCGGGGAGCTGTTTTTT. Translating it yields CASSPTVVGGGTGELFF.

The J gene is TRBJ1-1, the V gene TRBV6-1, with D hard to call. Germline CDR1 is MNHNS and CDR2 is SASEGT. Trimming pared 1 base from V and 8 bases from J, leaving 11 bases between. This CDR3 comprises 13 residues. The CDR3 DNA follows: TGTGCCAGCAGTGAAGTAGTGGGGTGGGAAGCTTTCTTT. Translated, it gives CASSEVVGWEAFF.

With regard to this clonotype: With a much larger clone just one base away, this may be a read error. The chain links TRBV10-3 to TRBJ2-7, with 7 bases matching TRBD1. The CDR3 has 15 residues. The V segment lost 2 bases and the J segment 2 bases; nucleotides outside the gene matches: 6. Germline V lookup: CDR1 ENHRY, CDR2 SYGVKD. DNA for the CDR3: TGTGCCATCAGTGAGACGGGACAGAGGCCCTACGAGCAGTACTTC. Amino acid sequence: CAISETGQRPYEQYF.

The J gene is TRBJ2-2, the V gene TRBV15; weak D call: TRBD1 (5 bases). The CDR3 sequence is 15 residues long. Germline CDR1 reads LNHNV; CDR2 reads YYDKDF (reference sequence). V lost 5 bases to trimming and J lost 7 bases, with 17 bases between them. CDR3 protein: CATSEQASYGGELFF. The CDR3 DNA follows: TGTGCCACCAGCGAACAGGCTTCCTACGGCGGGGAGCTGTTTTTT.

In regard to this clonotype: This may arise from a read error, as a much more abundant clone is one base away. The DNA of the CDR3 is TGCGCCAGCGGGACAAGGGCGGGGGCCAACGTCCTGACTTTC. Translating it yields CASGTRAGANVLTF. The rearrangement uses TRBV10-2 and TRBJ2-6; D might be TRBD1 (6 bases). Germline CDR1 reads WSHSY; CDR2 reads SAAADI. This CDR3 has 14 amino acids. V lost 8 bases and J 4 bases, leaving 12 bases between the germline ends.

The chain links TRBV7-2 to TRBJ2-7, with a tentative D call TRBD1 (5 bases). This CDR3 is 14 amino acids long. Germline V gene sequence: CDR1 SGHTA, CDR2 FQGNSA. The V gene lost 6 bases and the J gene lost 2 bases, with 14 bases spanning the gap. The CDR3 reads CASSFADSPYEQYF. DNA of the CDR3: TGTGCCAGCAGTTTTGCCGACAGTCCCTACGAGCAGTACTTC.

The J gene is TRBJ2-5, the V gene TRBV7-3; D might be TRBD1 (6 bases). V shed 0 bases and J shed 2 bases, with 16 bases lying between them. The CDR3 spans 17 residues. Germline CDR1 reads SGHTA; CDR2 reads FQGTGA. CDR3 DNA: TGTGCCAGCAGCTTAACAGGGGGACGGACCCTTCAAGAGACCCAGTACTTC. Encoded protein: CASSLTGGRTLQETQYF.

V is TRBV7-9 and J is TRBJ1-4; 9 nucleotides align to TRBD1. Per the germline V gene, CDR1 is SEHNR and CDR2 is FQNEAQ (reference sequence). V shed 6 bases and J 8 bases; nucleotides not matched to a gene: 13. The CDR3 runs 16 residues. CDR3 loop: CASRFYRGQGGEKLFF. CDR3 nucleotides: TGTGCCAGCAGATTCTACAGGGGACAGGGTGGCGAAAAACTGTTTTTT.

This clonotype was seen at least ten times. This CDR3 is CASSDGTGANYGYTF. The CDR3 DNA reads TGTGCCAGCAGTGACGGGACAGGGGCCAACTATGGCTACACCTTC. The J gene is TRBJ1-2, the V gene TRBV2; TRBD1 matches 10 bases. The CDR3 is made up of 15 amino acids. With V trimmed by 3 bases and J by 2 bases, 3 bases remained unmatched. Germline V lookup: CDR1 SNHLY, CDR2 FYNNEI.

In its sample, this clonotype was seen many times. This chain joins TRBV9 and TRBJ1-5; the D gene is possibly TRBD1 (5 bases). The germline gives CDR1 SGDLS, CDR2 YYNGEE. Trimming removed 0 bases at V and 2 bases at J, with 9 bases between. This CDR3 comprises 15 residues. The CDR3 nucleotides read TGTGCCAGCAGCGTAGGGTGGGGGGGCAATCAGCCCCAGCATTTT. Protein: CASSVGWGGNQPQHF.

The table lists this clonotype with many counts. The gene calls are TRBV10-3 and TRBJ1-1; tentative D call: TRBD1 (6 bases). V was clipped by 6 bases and J by 6 bases, with 14 bases between them. Per germline, CDR1 ENHRY and CDR2 SYGVKD. The CDR3 totals 13 residues. Here the CDR3 reads CAIRLQQGSEAFF. The CDR3 DNA reads TGTGCCATCAGGCTCCAACAGGGATCTGAAGCTTTCTTT.